This T cell receptor beta chain was obtained from a study of blood T cell repertoires in COVID-19. For the study at large: Acute-phase and convalescent COVID-19 samples originated in the United States, Italy and Spain. Sources were T cells, B-cell-depleted T cells, or PBMCs; the material itself was cDNA or gDNA.

The CDR3 consists of 15 residues. In germline, CDR1 is SEHNR, CDR2 FQNEAQ (reference sequence). J gave up 7 bases and V 5 bases, and 10 bases lay outside the gene matches. In the authors' workflow: Nucleated cell counts were estimated from reference gene primer amplification. Sequencing used immunoSEQ multiplex PCR; TCRdb keeps in-frame clones, though not all of them. For V, J and clone size, that table is used; D and trimming come from the DNA. The sample holds about 160,000 clones, 85% to 95% seen once. This TCR was sampled from a woman aged 45-65 years with acute or convalescent COVID-19. Specimen: peripheral blood. V and J are TRBV7-9 and TRBJ1-4; 7 bases fit TRBD1. The DNA for the CDR3 is TGTGCCAGCAGCCGACAGGGCAAGTCGGGTGAAAAACTGTTTTTT. Translation: CASSRQGKSGEKLFF.